This TCR beta chain was observed in a study of T cell responses to AZD1222 COVID-19 vaccine. Repertoires were generated with immunoSEQ multiplex PCR, while TCRdb's copy carries only in-frame clones and drops some. The sample includes roughly 150,000 clones, roughly 90% seen only once; the top ten take roughly 2%. The J segment lost 6 bases and the V segment lost 4 bases, leaving 6 bases of the junction unmatched. Germline V CDR1 and CDR2: LNHDA, SQIVND (reference sequence). The CDR3 runs 14 residues. Source: peripheral blood, taken on day 0 of AZD1222 vaccination. The sequence was obtained from an adult in good health. V usage is TRBV19 and J usage is TRBJ2-1; 7 positions agree with TRBD1. CDR3 protein: CASSTGTDSNEQFF. The CDR3 DNA reads as TGTGCCAGTAGTACCGGGACAGATTCCAATGAGCAGTTCTTC.